This entry lists 3 T cell receptor beta chains sequenced from one sample in a study of CD8+ T cells in alopecia areata. As part of sample collection, lesional scalp punch biopsies and peripheral blood were taken from alopecia areata patients. Extracted from the samples, RNA was reverse transcribed into cDNA to serve as the sequencing template. Assay used: immunoSEQ multiplex PCR; TCRdb lists only in-frame clones, some missing. The top ten clones hold about 11% of a sample with approximately 6,000 clones, about 61% of them seen once. This specimen was skin, taken at week 0. These receptors were obtained from a human donor with alopecia areata.

This clone was observed a handful of times. CDR3 in amino acids: CASSESGTGNSPLHF. CDR3 nucleotides: TGCGCCAGCAGTGAGTCCGGGACAGGGAATTCACCCCTCCACTTT. V and J are TRBV10-2 and TRBJ1-6; 9 bases align to TRBD1. V shed 0 bases, J shed 7 bases, and the junction held 1 base outside the gene matches. Germline CDR1 is WSHSY and CDR2 is SAAADI. This CDR3 is built from 15 residues.

As for this clone: A far larger clone is one base from this, pointing to a likely read error. Other DNA sequences in the same sample also yield this CDR3. The V and J genes are TRBV5-1 and TRBJ1-5; D possibly corresponds to TRBD1 (5 bases). Trimming shortened V by 4 bases and J by 2 bases, and 7 bases separated the two germline ends. The CDR3 covers 13 residues. The germline CDR1 and CDR2 sequences are SGHRS and YFSETQ. The CDR3 reads CASSRGGNQPQHF. The CDR3 bases are TGCGCCAGCAGCCGAGGGGGCAATCAGCCCCAGCATTTT.

The chain couples TRBV10-2 to TRBJ1-1, with D perhaps matching TRBD1 (5 bases). V gave up 2 bases and J gave up 5 bases, with 9 bases separating them. Germline CDR1 is WSHSY and CDR2 is SAAADI. This CDR3 contains 13 residues. The CDR3 DNA reads as TGCGCCAGCAGTGAGATAGGGACGACTGAAGCTTTCTTT. This encodes CASSEIGTTEAFF.